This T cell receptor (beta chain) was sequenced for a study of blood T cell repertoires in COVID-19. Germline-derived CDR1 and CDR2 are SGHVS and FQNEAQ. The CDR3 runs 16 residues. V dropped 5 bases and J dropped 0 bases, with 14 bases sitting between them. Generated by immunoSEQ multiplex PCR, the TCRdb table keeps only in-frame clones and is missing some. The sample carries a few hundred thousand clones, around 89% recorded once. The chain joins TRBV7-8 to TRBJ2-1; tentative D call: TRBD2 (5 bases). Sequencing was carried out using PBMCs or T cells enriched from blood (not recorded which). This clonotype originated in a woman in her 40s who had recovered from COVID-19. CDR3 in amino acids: CASSPTRESSYNEQFF. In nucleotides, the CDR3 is TGTGCCAGCAGCCCTACTAGGGAAAGCTCCTACAATGAGCAGTTCTTC.